The present T cell receptor (beta chain) was sequenced within a study of T-cell reconstitution after alpha-beta-depleted transplantation in children. The TCRbeta library was prepared with unique molecular identifiers. TCRdb itself ran the PCR reads through MiXCR, one entry per CDR3 protein. The table shows some 590,000 distinct CDR3 sequences, with over 9.5% occurring only once. The CDR3 is 13 amino acids. The germline CDR1 and CDR2 sequences are MNHEY and SVGEGT. Trimming shortened V by 4 bases and J by 4 bases, and 10 bases separated the two germline ends. This TCR came from a human donor who donated a stem cell graft to a child with acute myeloid leukemia. The J gene is TRBJ2-5, the V gene TRBV6-2 or TRBV6-3, with no clear D. The sequencing here drew on PBMCs from the stem cell graft donor, taken from the stem cell graft. CDR3 DNA: TGTGCCAGCAGTTGGACGCCCCGAGAGACCCAGTACTTC. It specifies CASSWTPRETQYF.